The entry below gives a single T cell receptor (beta chain) sequence along with its context. Sequenced by immunoSEQ multiplex PCR; TCRdb stores in-frame clones only, minus some. The data show roughly 130,000 clones, with about 95% seen just once and roughly 4% held by the top ten. This entry is derived from a study of control samples from healthy donors and cancer patients. Per the germline V gene, CDR1 is PRHDT and CDR2 is FYEKMQ (reference sequence). The CDR3 covers 14 residues. Between the trimmed V and J ends, which lost 5 bases and 4 bases, there was a span of 13 bases. Sample: blood. The receptor was derived from a man aged 25-45 years in good health. The chain carries TRBV13 and TRBJ2-3; unclear D gene. The CDR3 DNA follows: TGTGCCAGCAGCCCCGCCGCCCGGGCAGATACGCAGTATTTT. Translating it yields CASSPAARADTQYF.